The rows below give T cell receptor beta chains drawn from one sample of a study of immune heterogeneity within non-small cell lung tumors. TCRdb reprocessed the multiplex PCR reads with MiXCR, giving one entry per CDR3 protein. The repertoire includes fewer than 25,000 distinct CDR3 sequences, around 28% of them detected once, and more than 4% sits in the top ten. Sample: lung tumor tissue. These receptors originate from a man in his forties with non-small cell lung cancer. Each CDR3 is given with its conserved first and last residue. The D gene is left open where the match is weak. Expanded clones get a size class; other rows say once, few or many, or leave the size out.

abundance | j_gene | d_gene | v_gene | CDR3nt | CDR3aa
. | TRBJ2-7 | . | TRBV3-2 | TGTGCAGCAGCCAAGTTTCTGCGGGAGAAAGGTCCTACCTACGAGCAGTACTTC | CAAAKFLREKGPTYEQYF
. | TRBJ2-7 | TRBD2 | TRBV10-3 | TGTGCCATCAGGTCGATTAGCGGGATCTACGAGCAGTACTTC | CAIRSISGIYEQYF
. | TRBJ1-4 | . | TRBV7-9 | TGTGCCACCCGAAGGGGTCCTAATGAAAAACTGTTTTTT | CATRRGPNEKLFF
medium-sized | TRBJ2-7 | . | TRBV12-3/TRBV12-4 | TGTGCCAGCAAGCTACGACAGGGAGGCTACGAGCAGTACTTC | CASKLRQGGYEQYF
many | TRBJ2-7 | TRBD1 | TRBV5-1 | TGCGCCAGCACCCGGACAGGGGGCGCCGAATCCTACGAGCAGTACTTC | CASTRTGGAESYEQYF
many | TRBJ2-7 | TRBD1 | TRBV29-1 | TGCAGCGTTGGCGACAGGGTATCAGGCTACGAGCAGTACTTC | CSVGDRVSGYEQYF
. | TRBJ2-3 | TRBD1 | TRBV7-9 | TGTGCCAGCAGCTTAGCGATTGGGAAGGGGGCGATCACAGATACGCAGTATTTT | CASSLAIGKGAITDTQYF
many | TRBJ2-7 | . | TRBV10-1 | TGCGCCAGCAGTGATTGGGACTCCTACGAGCAGTACTTC | CASSDWDSYEQYF
. | TRBJ1-2 | . | TRBV20-1 | TGCAGTGCTTCTAGTCTAGGGATCGGCTACACCTTC | CSASSLGIGYTF
few | TRBJ1-5 | . | TRBV30 | TGTGCCCGGAGTGTAGGTCACAATCAGCCCCAGCATTTT | CARSVGHNQPQHF
few | TRBJ1-3 | TRBD1 | TRBV18 | TGTGCCAGCTCACCTAGAGGGACAGGGGACACCATATATTTT | CASSPRGTGDTIYF
medium-sized | TRBJ1-5 | . | TRBV6-5 | TGTGCCAGCAGTTACTCGGCCCAGGGGCGGGATCAGCCCCAGCATTTT | CASSYSAQGRDQPQHF
. | TRBJ2-7 | . | TRBV3-1 | TGTGCCAGCAGCCAGGCGGGACAGCAGTACTTC | CASSQAGQQYF
medium-sized | TRBJ2-7 | TRBD1 | TRBV2 | TGTGCCAGCACTGGGACAGGCCGGAACTACGAGCAGTACTTC | CASTGTGRNYEQYF
. | TRBJ2-3 | . | TRBV9 | TGTGCCAGCAGCTTCCAGACATGGGTCACAGATACGCAGTATTTT | CASSFQTWVTDTQYF
. | TRBJ1-3 | . | TRBV30 | TGTGCCTGGAGTATTGGTAACACCATATATTTT | CAWSIGNTIYF
few | TRBJ2-7 | TRBD1 | TRBV7-3 | TGTGCCAGCAGCTGCTGGGACAGGACCGACGAGCAGTACTTC | CASSCWDRTDEQYF
many | TRBJ2-7 | TRBD2 | TRBV19 | TGTGCCAGTAGTAAAAAATCGGGGACTAGCGGGAGCCGCGAGCAGTACTTC | CASSKKSGTSGSREQYF
medium-sized | TRBJ1-5 | TRBD1 | TRBV19 | TGTGCCAGTAGTACCGGGACAGGGGGATGGGGCAATCAGCCCCAGCATTTT | CASSTGTGGWGNQPQHF
. | TRBJ1-5 | . | TRBV2 | TGTGCCAGCAGCCGAGGAGGGCATAGCAATCAGCCCCAGCATTTT | CASSRGGHSNQPQHF
. | TRBJ2-1 | TRBD2 | TRBV20-1 | TGCAGTGCTAGACCCACATTCGCGGGAGGCCATGAGCAGTTCTTC | CSARPTFAGGHEQFF
few | TRBJ2-7 | TRBD2 | TRBV20-1 | TGCAGTGCTAGAGGGGCTAGCGGGATAGGCGAGCAGTACTTC | CSARGASGIGEQYF